The 4 T cell receptor beta chains presented below share a single source sample, sequenced in a study of OX40 agonist ivuxolimab in advanced cancers. Produced via immunoSEQ multiplex PCR; TCRdb's table is partial and in-frame only. The table lists tens of thousands of clones, 88% of them singletons. The sample in question was CD4+ or CD8+ T cells sorted from blood, obtained in a trial of the OX40 agonist ivuxolimab. All receptors derive from an adult with an advanced solid tumor such as melanoma, head and neck, liver or kidney cancer.

The chain links TRBV29-1 to TRBJ1-2, with D unresolved. The V gene's germline CDR1 is SQVTM and CDR2 ANQGSEA. The CDR3 covers 10 residues. V was cut by 4 bases and J by 6 bases, with 6 bases left in between. The CDR3 sequence is CSVGEDGYTF. In DNA, the CDR3 is TGCAGCGTTGGGGAGGATGGCTACACCTTC.

The chain combines TRBV9 with TRBJ2-7, with 10 bases aligning to TRBD2. The CDR3 runs 18 residues. CDR1 and CDR2 from the germline V gene are SGDLS and YYNGEE. V trimming: 4 bases; J trimming: 0 bases; junction bases outside the gene matches: 13. CDR3 in DNA: TGTGCCAGCAGCCCCCGGACTAGCGGTTCTTGGGGCTCCTACGAGCAGTACTTC. Residues: CASSPRTSGSWGSYEQYF. Drawing the rest from reference TRBV9 and TRBJ2-7, the complete variable domain is DSGVTQTPKHLITATGQRVTLRCSPRSGDLSVYWYQQSLDQGLQFLIQYYNGEERAKGNILERFSAQQFPDLHSELNLSSLELGDSALYFCASSPRTSGSWGSYEQYFGPGTRLTVT.

The rearrangement links TRBV19 to TRBJ2-7; 10 bases map to TRBD2. V lost 5 bases and J lost 7; bases outside the gene matches: 14. Germline CDR1 reads LNHDA; CDR2 reads SQIVND (reference sequence). The CDR3 has 16 residues. Written as DNA, the CDR3 is TGTGCCAGTAGTTTCTACACAGCGGGAGGGCCTCGTGAGCAGTACTTC. Its translation is CASSFYTAGGPREQYF.

The V call is TRBV19, the J call TRBJ2-5; unclear D gene. Per the germline V gene, CDR1 is LNHDA and CDR2 is SQIVND (reference sequence). The CDR3 consists of 13 residues. V dropped 4 bases and J dropped 1 base, with 7 bases sitting between them. CDR3 sequence (DNA): TGTGCCAGTAGTACGGGCGTCCAAGAGACCCAGTACTTC. It specifies CASSTGVQETQYF.